These T cell receptor beta chains were read from a single sample in a study of T cell responses to AZD1222 COVID-19 vaccine. Using immunoSEQ multiplex PCR, the repertoire was profiled, and TCRdb retains in-frame clones only, with some absent. This sample carries 95,000 to 150,000 clones, about nine tenths of them seen once, and the ten largest clones take 6% to 8%. The material sequenced was peripheral blood, taken on day 0 of AZD1222 vaccination. Every receptor here comes from an adult in good health. Each CDR3 is given with its conserved first and last residue. D genes are given only for firm matches. Only some rows state a clone size, as once, few, many or a class for expanded clones.

cdr3_aa	cdr3_nt	v_call	j_call	clone_size	d_call
CASSLQEGYGYTF	TGTGCCAGCAGCCTCCAGGAGGGCTATGGCTACACCTTC	TRBV6-6	TRBJ1-2	-	-
CAWSVGSGAEKLFF	TGTGCCTGGAGTGTGGGCAGCGGCGCTGAAAAACTGTTTTTT	TRBV30	TRBJ1-4	few	-
CASSITGGSTGEQYF	TGTGCCAGTAGTATTACAGGGGGCTCGACGGGTGAGCAGTACTTC	TRBV19	TRBJ2-7	-	TRBD1
CASSSGALSSYNEQFF	TGTGCCAGCAGTTCCGGGGCCTTGAGCTCCTACAATGAGCAGTTCTTC	TRBV28	TRBJ2-1	-	-
CASSQEKRTSASSYNEQFF	TGCGCCAGCAGCCAAGAGAAACGGACTAGCGCGAGCTCCTACAATGAGCAGTTCTTC	TRBV4-1	TRBJ2-1	-	TRBD2
CASSPPGPAPGYEQYF	TGTGCCAGCTCACCACCGGGCCCAGCCCCTGGGTACGAGCAGTACTTC	TRBV18	TRBJ2-7	-	-
CASSLAEGGGGYTF	TGTGCCAGCAGCTTAGCCGAGGGGGGAGGAGGCTACACCTTC	TRBV7-2	TRBJ1-2	-	-
CASSWRTSGPTYEQYF	TGTGCCAGCAGTTGGCGGACTAGCGGGCCCACCTACGAGCAGTACTTC	TRBV6-2/TRBV6-3	TRBJ2-7	-	TRBD2
CASSLSGTGAQETQYF	TGTGCCAGCAGTTTAAGCGGAACTGGGGCCCAAGAGACCCAGTACTTC	TRBV28	TRBJ2-5	-	-
CATGGPDTGELFF	TGTGCCACCGGGGGGCCAGACACCGGGGAGCTGTTTTTT	TRBV24-1	TRBJ2-2	-	-
CAWSVRSRGLETQYF	TGTGCCTGGAGTGTACGGTCCAGGGGGCTTGAGACCCAGTACTTC	TRBV30	TRBJ2-5	-	TRBD1
CASSPRVVSQWEQFF	TGTGCCAGCAGCCCGAGGGTAGTATCCCAATGGGAGCAGTTCTTC	TRBV14	TRBJ2-1	-	-
CASSVFSGEGGELFF	TGTGCCAGCAGCGTATTCTCAGGGGAAGGCGGGGAGCTGTTTTTT	TRBV9	TRBJ2-2	-	-
CASSQPGLSEKLFF	TGCGCCAGCAGCCAACCGGGACTATCGGAAAAACTGTTTTTT	TRBV4-3	TRBJ1-4	once	-
CASSLDGLSGNTIYF	TGCGCCAGCAGCCTGGATGGGCTCTCTGGAAACACCATATATTTT	TRBV5-1	TRBJ1-3	-	-
CASSEASGTRSHEQYF	TGCGCCAGCAGTGAGGCCTCCGGGACTAGGTCCCACGAGCAGTACTTC	TRBV10-2	TRBJ2-7	-	TRBD2
CATSRGSSRGNQPQHF	TGTGCCACCAGCAGAGGTTCCTCCCGGGGGAACCAGCCCCAGCATTTT	TRBV15	TRBJ1-5	-	-
CASSQDGLAGVKNIQYF	TGTGCCAGCAGCCAAGATGGACTAGCCGGGGTCAAAAACATTCAGTACTTC	TRBV3-1/TRBV3-2	TRBJ2-4	-	TRBD2
CASSLSSGPSYEQYF	TGTGCCAGCAGCTTATCCAGCGGGCCCTCCTACGAGCAGTACTTC	TRBV7-2	TRBJ2-7	few	-
CASRPMNTEAFF	TGTGCCAGCAGACCGATGAACACTGAAGCTTTCTTT	TRBV6-5	TRBJ1-1	-	-
CASSIEAGAKAEAFF	TGTGCCAGTAGTATAGAAGCAGGTGCCAAGGCTGAAGCTTTCTTT	TRBV19	TRBJ1-1	many	-
CASSLPGTGSYEQYF	TGTGCCAGTAGTCTCCCCGGGACAGGTTCCTACGAGCAGTACTTC	TRBV19	TRBJ2-7	-	TRBD1
CASSPPSTGRTEKLFF	TGTGCCAGCAGTCCACCGTCGACAGGGAGGACGGAAAAACTGTTTTTT	TRBV27	TRBJ1-4	-	TRBD1
CASSALWSPNTEAFF	TGTGCCAGCAGCGCCTTATGGTCCCCGAACACTGAAGCTTTCTTT	TRBV9	TRBJ1-1	-	-
CASSLEGTGSYEQYF	TGTGCCAGCAGCTTAGAGGGGACAGGGAGTTACGAGCAGTACTTC	TRBV11-2	TRBJ2-7	once	TRBD1
CASSLEGQRNTEAFF	TGTGCCAGCAGCTTAGAGGGACAGCGGAACACTGAAGCTTTCTTT	TRBV11-2	TRBJ1-1	-	TRBD1
CASQDRGINEQFF	TGTGCCAGCCAGGACAGGGGAATCAATGAGCAGTTCTTC	TRBV19	TRBJ2-1	-	TRBD1
CASRLRGVGETQYF	TGTGCCAGCAGACTCAGGGGAGTCGGAGAGACCCAGTACTTC	TRBV5-6	TRBJ2-5	-	-
CASSVGGAGNTIYF	TGTGCCAGCAGCGTAGGGGGCGCTGGAAACACCATATATTTT	TRBV5-4	TRBJ1-3	-	TRBD1
CASSLPTRYRGDTEAFF	TGTGCCAGCAGTTTGCCCACTCGATACCGCGGAGATACTGAAGCTTTCTTT	TRBV28	TRBJ1-1	-	-
CASSLSAGTGGGYTF	TGTGCCAGCAGCTTATCGGCAGGGACTGGGGGTGGCTACACCTTC	TRBV7-2	TRBJ1-2	-	-
CASSILLGSGNTIYF	TGTGCCAGCAGCATATTGTTGGGCTCTGGAAACACCATATATTTT	TRBV5-6	TRBJ1-3	few	-
CASSRGGSNQPQHF	TGTGCCAGTAGCCGGGGGGGTAGCAATCAGCCCCAGCATTTT	TRBV19	TRBJ1-5	once	-
CASSQGAGRNTEAFF	TGTGCCAGCAGCCAAGGGGCAGGGCGGAACACTGAAGCTTTCTTT	TRBV3-1/TRBV3-2	TRBJ1-1	-	-
CASTTRTSGNTIYF	TGTGCCAGCACGACCCGGACCTCTGGAAACACCATATATTTT	TRBV14	TRBJ1-3	few	-
CASSYGRAAGNTIYF	TGTGCCAGCAGTTACGGCCGGGCGGCTGGAAACACCATATATTTT	TRBV6-5	TRBJ1-3	-	-
CASSQDARAEQFF	TGTGCCAGCAGCCAAGACGCCCGAGCTGAGCAGTTCTTC	TRBV3-1/TRBV3-2	TRBJ2-1	-	-
CASSPSPRVEQYF	TGTGCCAGCAGCCCCTCCCCGAGGGTGGAGCAGTACTTC	TRBV13	TRBJ2-7	large	-
CASSPGQRYGYTF	TGTGCCAGCAGCCCAGGACAGAGGTATGGCTACACCTTC	TRBV7-2	TRBJ1-2	-	-
CASSQRTGGLYEQYF	TGTGCCAGCAGCCAACGGACAGGGGGGCTCTACGAGCAGTACTTC	TRBV7-2	TRBJ2-7	-	TRBD1
CASSASMGGGNSPLHF	TGTGCCAGCAGTGCTAGTATGGGGGGAGGTAATTCACCCCTCCACTTT	TRBV2	TRBJ1-6	-	-
CASSQPTGELFF	TGTGCCAGCAGCCAACCCACCGGGGAGCTGTTTTTT	TRBV3-1/TRBV3-2	TRBJ2-2	-	-
CASSLGRGLNEQFF	TGCGCCAGCAGCTTGGGCAGGGGTTTGAATGAGCAGTTCTTC	TRBV5-1	TRBJ2-1	few	-
CASSLVSTSGRGGFYEQYF	TGTGCCAGCAGCTTAGTTTCGACTAGCGGGAGAGGGGGATTCTACGAGCAGTACTTC	TRBV7-9	TRBJ2-7	-	TRBD2
CASSKGTGWKGNQPQHF	TGTGCCAGCAGCAAGGGGACAGGATGGAAGGGCAATCAGCCCCAGCATTTT	TRBV5-6	TRBJ1-5	-	TRBD1